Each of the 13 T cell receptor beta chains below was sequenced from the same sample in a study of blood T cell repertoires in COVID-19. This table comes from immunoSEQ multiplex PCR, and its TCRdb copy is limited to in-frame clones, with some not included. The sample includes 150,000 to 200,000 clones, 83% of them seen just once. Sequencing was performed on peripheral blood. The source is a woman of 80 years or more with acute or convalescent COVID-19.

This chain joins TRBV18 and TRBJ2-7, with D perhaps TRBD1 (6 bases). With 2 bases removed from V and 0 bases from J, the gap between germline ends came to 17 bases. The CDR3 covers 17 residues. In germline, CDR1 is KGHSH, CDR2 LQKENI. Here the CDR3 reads CASSPSRDTTNSYEQYF. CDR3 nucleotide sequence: TGTGCCAGCTCACCATCCCGGGACACGACTAACTCCTACGAGCAGTACTTC.

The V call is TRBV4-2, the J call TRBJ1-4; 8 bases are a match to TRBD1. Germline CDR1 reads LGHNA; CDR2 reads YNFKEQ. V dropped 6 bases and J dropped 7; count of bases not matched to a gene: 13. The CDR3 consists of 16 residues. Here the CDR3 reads CASRPGQGADGEKLFF. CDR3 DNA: TGTGCCAGCAGACCCGGACAGGGCGCGGATGGTGAAAAACTGTTTTTT.

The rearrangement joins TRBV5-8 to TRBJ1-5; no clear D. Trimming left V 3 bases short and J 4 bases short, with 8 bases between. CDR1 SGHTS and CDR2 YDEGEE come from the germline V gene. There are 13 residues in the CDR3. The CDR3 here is CASSWGANQPQHF. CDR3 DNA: TGTGCCAGCAGCTGGGGAGCAAATCAGCCCCAGCATTTT.

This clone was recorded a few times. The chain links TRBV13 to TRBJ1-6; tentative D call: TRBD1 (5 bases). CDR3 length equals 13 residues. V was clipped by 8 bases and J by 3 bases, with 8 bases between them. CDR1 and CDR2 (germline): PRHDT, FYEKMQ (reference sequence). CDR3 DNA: TGTGCCAGCCGCAGGGACTATAATTCACCCCTCCACTTT. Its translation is CASRRDYNSPLHF.

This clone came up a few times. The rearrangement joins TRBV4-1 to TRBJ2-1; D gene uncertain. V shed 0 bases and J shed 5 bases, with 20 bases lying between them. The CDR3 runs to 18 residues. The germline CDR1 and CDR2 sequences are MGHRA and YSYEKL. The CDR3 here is CASSQDYAGNRWDNEQFF. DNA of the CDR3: TGCGCCAGCAGCCAAGATTACGCAGGCAATAGGTGGGACAATGAGCAGTTCTTC.

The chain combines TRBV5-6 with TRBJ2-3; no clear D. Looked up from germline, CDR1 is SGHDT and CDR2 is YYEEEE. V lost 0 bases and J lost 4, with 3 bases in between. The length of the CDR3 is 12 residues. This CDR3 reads CASSLASDTQYF. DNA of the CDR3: TGTGCCAGCAGCTTGGCCTCAGATACGCAGTATTTT. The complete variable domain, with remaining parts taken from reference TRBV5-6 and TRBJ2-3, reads DAGVTQSPTHLIKTRGQQVTLRCSPKSGHDTVSWYQQALGQGPQFIFQYYEEEERQRGNFPDRFSGHQFPNYSSELNVNALLLGDSALYLCASSLASDTQYFGPGTRLTVL.

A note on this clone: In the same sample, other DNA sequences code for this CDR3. CDR3 DNA sequence: TGTGCCAGCAGCTTACAGGGGGGAGGAACTGAAGCTTTCTTT. Protein sequence: CASSLQGGGTEAFF. The chain employs TRBV7-3 and TRBJ1-1, with 7 bases aligning to TRBD1. The CDR3 loop spans 14 amino acids. V was pared by 2 bases and J by 5 bases, with 5 bases of the junction left unmatched. CDR1 is SGHTA, CDR2 FQGTGA, per germline.

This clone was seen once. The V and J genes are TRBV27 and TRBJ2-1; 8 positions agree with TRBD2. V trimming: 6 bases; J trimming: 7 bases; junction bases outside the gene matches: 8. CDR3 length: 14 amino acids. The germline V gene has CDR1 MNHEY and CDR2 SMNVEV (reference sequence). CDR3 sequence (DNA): TGTGCCAGCAGACCCGGGGGGGCGGGGAATGAGCAGTTCTTC. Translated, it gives CASRPGGAGNEQFF.

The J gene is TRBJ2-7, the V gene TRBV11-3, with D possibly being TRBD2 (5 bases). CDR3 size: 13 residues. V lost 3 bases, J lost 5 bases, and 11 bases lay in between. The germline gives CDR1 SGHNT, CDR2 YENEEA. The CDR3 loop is CASSFTSSHEQYF. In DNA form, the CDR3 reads TGTGCCAGCAGCTTCACTAGTTCCCACGAGCAGTACTTC.

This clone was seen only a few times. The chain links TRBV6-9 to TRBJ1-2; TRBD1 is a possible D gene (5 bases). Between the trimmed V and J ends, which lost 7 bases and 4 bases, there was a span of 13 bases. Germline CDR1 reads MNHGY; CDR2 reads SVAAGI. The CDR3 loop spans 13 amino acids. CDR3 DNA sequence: TGTGCCAGCACAGAGGCGGGGCCCTATGGCTACACCTTC. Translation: CASTEAGPYGYTF.

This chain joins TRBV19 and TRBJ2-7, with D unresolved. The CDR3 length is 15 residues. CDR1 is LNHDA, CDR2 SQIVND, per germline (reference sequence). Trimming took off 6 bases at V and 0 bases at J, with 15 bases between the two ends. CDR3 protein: CASSKQWMSSYEQYF. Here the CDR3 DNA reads TGTGCCAGTAGCAAACAGTGGATGAGCTCCTACGAGCAGTACTTC. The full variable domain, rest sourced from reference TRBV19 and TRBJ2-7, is DGGITQSPKYLFRKEGQNVTLSCEQNLNHDAMYWYRQDPGQGLRLIYYSQIVNDFQKGDIAEGYSVSREKKESFPLTVTSAQKNPTAFYLCASSKQWMSSYEQYFGPGTRLTVT.

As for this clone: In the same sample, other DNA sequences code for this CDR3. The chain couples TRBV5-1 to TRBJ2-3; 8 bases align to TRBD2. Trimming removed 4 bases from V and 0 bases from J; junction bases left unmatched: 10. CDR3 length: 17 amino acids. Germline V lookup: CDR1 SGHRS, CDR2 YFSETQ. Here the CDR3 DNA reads TGCGCCAGCAGCCTTGGTTTAGCGGGGTTTAGCACAGATACGCAGTATTTT. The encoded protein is CASSLGLAGFSTDTQYF.

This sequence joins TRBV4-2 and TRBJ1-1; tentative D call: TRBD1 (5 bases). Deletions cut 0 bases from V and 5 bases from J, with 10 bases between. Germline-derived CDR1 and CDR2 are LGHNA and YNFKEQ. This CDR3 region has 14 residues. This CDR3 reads CASSQERGVTEAFF. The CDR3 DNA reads TGTGCCAGCAGCCAAGAACGGGGGGTAACTGAAGCTTTCTTT.